The 27 T cell receptor delta chains in this list originate from one sample, sequenced in a study of Vδ1+ human thymocytes. Study-wide results and limits: Highly polyclonal TRG and TRD repertoires with Gaussian CDR3 length distributions appeared in thymus.

No antigen has been assigned to these receptors. The template was reverse-transcribed extracted RNA. Multiplex PCR used pooled V-gene forward primers and a constant-region reverse primer to amplify CDR3s. TCRdb processed the multiplex PCR reads again with the CATT caller. The sample gives around 56,000 delta-chain clones, about 15% of which show up once; about 0.38% is in the top ten. The material sequenced was Vdelta1+ gamma-delta thymocytes from the thymus. Subset here: FACS-sorted CD3+ TCRalphabeta- TCRVdelta1+ TCRVdelta2- thymocytes. These receptors originate from a girl under two years old who had congenital heart surgery.

The chain combines TRDV1 with TRDJ1, with TRDD3 identical over 10 bases. This CDR3 has 21 amino acids. The V segment lost 1 base and the J segment 0 bases; nucleotides outside the gene matches: 17. Germline-derived CDR1 and CDR2 are TSWWSYY and QGS. The CDR3 sequence is CALGEQEATQHTGGYTDKLIF. The CDR3 DNA reads as TGTGCTCTTGGGGAACAGGAGGCTACGCAGCATACTGGGGGATACACCGATAAACTCATCTTT.

The rearrangement links TRDV1 to TRDJ1, with TRDD3 matching over 11 bases. This CDR3 spans 20 amino acids. V lost 0 bases, J lost 7 bases, and 19 bases stayed unmatched. Germline CDR1 is TSWWSYY and CDR2 is QGS. CDR3 bases: TGTGCTCTTGGGGAACTCCCCCCCACCCTACACTGGGGGATAATCTCTAAACTCATCTTT. Translating gives CALGELPPTLHWGIISKLIF.

The chain joins TRDV1 to TRDJ1, with 7 bases that match TRDD2. Looked up from germline, CDR1 is TSWWSYY and CDR2 is QGS. V gave up 3 bases and J gave up 8 bases; unmatched junction bases: 21. CDR3 length: 18 residues. The CDR3 DNA sequence: TGTGCTCTTGGGGAGCCACACTTCCTAGGGAGATTCGTGCCCAAACTCATCTTT. It yields the protein CALGEPHFLGRFVPKLIF.

Comments on this clone: This CDR3 is also generated by other DNA sequences in the sample. The chain recombines TRDV1 with TRDJ1; 8 bases align to TRDD3. With 1 base clipped from V and 0 bases from J, the junction kept 16 bases outside the gene matches. Germline V CDR1 and CDR2: TSWWSYY, QGS. The CDR3 spans 20 residues. The DNA for the CDR3 is TGTGCTCTTGGGGAACAAGGTCTCCCTCCTGGGGGACCGTACACCGATAAACTCATCTTT. It specifies CALGEQGLPPGGPYTDKLIF.

This clone has more than one count but fewer than ten. The chain has TRDV1 and TRDJ1, with 7 bases fitting TRDD3. Germline CDR1 TSWWSYY, CDR2 QGS. The CDR3 is 18 residues long. V shed 0 bases and J 5 bases; nucleotides not matched to a gene: 15. The CDR3 DNA reads TGTGCTCTTGGGGAACTCCTACGTGGGTACTGGGGTAGGGATAAACTCATCTTT. Translating gives CALGELLRGYWGRDKLIF.

V is TRDV1 and J is TRDJ1, with 10 bases that match TRDD3. J lost 7 bases, V lost 2 bases, and 16 bases had no gene match. CDR1 is TSWWSYY, CDR2 QGS, per germline. CDR3 size: 18 residues. The CDR3 DNA follows: TGTGCTCTTGGGGAAAGGCCCACCAATACTGGGGGATCTGGTAAACTCATCTTT. Protein product: CALGERPTNTGGSGKLIF.

The chain combines TRDV1 with TRDJ1, with 11 bases identical to TRDD3. After removal of 0 bases from V and 0 bases from J, the junction contained 18 bases not matched to a gene. The CDR3 spans 22 residues. The V gene's germline CDR1 is TSWWSYY and CDR2 QGS. The CDR3 spells CALGELGSTDGGYARYTDKLIF. The CDR3 DNA reads TGTGCTCTTGGGGAACTCGGTAGTACTGATGGGGGATACGCGAGGTACACCGATAAACTCATCTTT.

The chain recombines TRDV1 with TRDJ1; TRDD3 matches at 7 bases. The CDR3 is 22 amino acids. CDR1 TSWWSYY and CDR2 QGS come from the germline V gene. With V trimmed by 5 bases and J by 0 bases, 27 bases remained unmatched. Here the CDR3 reads CALGSNEGPGGPGRTYTDKLIF. The CDR3 coding sequence is TGTGCTCTTGGGTCGAATGAGGGGCCTGGGGGTCCTGGAAGAACGTACACCGATAAACTCATCTTT.

The V call is TRDV1, the J call TRDJ1, with a possible D match to TRDD2 (5 bases). Per germline, CDR1 TSWWSYY and CDR2 QGS. The length of the CDR3 is 18 residues. V lost 6 bases and J 0 bases, leaving 23 bases between the germline ends. CDR3 nucleotides: TGTGCTCTTGGATTTTCCTTACGAGGAGGACCTTACACCGATAAACTCATCTTT. Amino acids: CALGFSLRGGPYTDKLIF.

This clone has more than one count but fewer than ten. This chain links TRDV1 with TRDJ1; 9 bases align to TRDD3. V gave up 2 bases and J gave up 0 bases; unmatched junction bases: 25. Germline CDR1 is TSWWSYY and CDR2 is QGS. CDR3 length: 23 residues. As DNA, the CDR3 is TGTGCTCTTGGGGAATTTTATCCCCTAAGGTCCTACTGGGGGAATTCAGACACCGATAAACTCATCTTT. Amino acids: CALGEFYPLRSYWGNSDTDKLIF.

This clone was seen more than once but under ten times. The V call is TRDV1, the J call TRDJ1, with 10 bases aligning to TRDD3. Germline-derived CDR1 and CDR2 are TSWWSYY and QGS. V lost 5 bases, J lost 6 bases, and 24 bases stayed unmatched. This CDR3 has 20 amino acids. The CDR3 region is CALGIPFLQKGDTPPHKLIF. The CDR3 DNA is TGTGCTCTTGGGATCCCATTCCTACAAAAGGGGGATACGCCTCCACATAAACTCATCTTT.

This clone appeared a few times. The chain couples TRDV1 to TRDJ1; the D is unclear. This CDR3 spans 16 amino acids. V was pared by 3 bases and J by 3 bases, with 17 bases between. Germline V gene lookup returns CDR1 TSWWSYY and CDR2 QGS. The CDR3 reads CALGDTSFRDSDKLIF. DNA for the CDR3: TGTGCTCTTGGGGATACTTCGTTCCGTGATTCCGATAAACTCATCTTT.

The genes are TRDV1 and TRDJ1, with 8 bases fitting TRDD3. Germline CDR1 and CDR2: TSWWSYY and QGS. The CDR3 consists of 21 residues. Unmatched junction bases numbered 22, after V lost 4 bases and J lost 0 bases. CDR3 DNA: TGTGCTCTTGGGGGAAAGGATCACGATCGGGGGATATTCCGAAACACCGATAAACTCATCTTT. Translation: CALGGKDHDRGIFRNTDKLIF.

This clone turned up a few times. This chain connects TRDV1 to TRDJ1; TRDD2 agrees at 8 bases. Germline V lookup: CDR1 TSWWSYY, CDR2 QGS. The CDR3 has 19 amino acids. After removal of 4 bases from V and 0 bases from J, the junction contained 16 bases not matched to a gene. This CDR3 reads CALGAHFLHYWRYTDKLIF. In DNA form, the CDR3 reads TGTGCTCTTGGGGCACACTTCCTACACTACTGGCGGTACACCGATAAACTCATCTTT.

With regard to this clone: This may be a read error, as it is one base from a much larger clone. The chain is built from TRDV2 and TRDJ1, with 10 bases identical to TRDD3. Per germline, CDR1 GEAIGNYY and CDR2 EKD. With V trimmed by 3 bases and J by 6 bases, 15 bases remained unmatched. This CDR3 is 17 amino acids long. The CDR3 here is CACDSVLGDAVINKLIF. For the CDR3, the DNA is TGTGCCTGTGACTCCGTACTGGGGGATGCGGTGATCAATAAACTCATCTTT.

Remarks on this clone: In the same sample, other DNA sequences code for this CDR3. V gene TRDV1 combines with J gene TRDJ1, with D perhaps matching TRDD2 (7 bases). This CDR3 region has 21 residues. CDR1 and CDR2 from the germline V gene are TSWWSYY and QGS. V lost 4 bases and J 0 bases, leaving 30 bases between the germline ends. Here the CDR3 reads CALGVGPFLYVLGWDTDKLIF. The CDR3 nucleotides read TGTGCTCTTGGGGTAGGGCCCTTCCTCTATGTACTGGGCTGGGACACCGATAAACTCATCTTT.

This clone has just a few counts. The chain couples TRDV1 to TRDJ1; possible D gene TRDD2, 6 bases. Germline CDR1 and CDR2: TSWWSYY and QGS. The CDR3 totals 18 residues. Trimming took off 3 bases at V and 0 bases at J, with 20 bases between the two ends. CDR3 nucleotide sequence: TGTGCTCTTGGGGATGGGCCTCCTTCCCCTCAATACACCGATAAACTCATCTTT. Its translation is CALGDGPPSPQYTDKLIF.

V and J are TRDV1 and TRDJ1, with D maybe TRDD3 (6 bases). The V end was cut by 6 bases, the J end by 1 base, with 24 bases between. Germline V gene lookup returns CDR1 TSWWSYY and CDR2 QGS. The CDR3 extends over 18 amino acids. CDR3 region: CALGHRRYADSSTDKLIF. In nucleotides, the CDR3 is TGTGCTCTTGGTCATAGGAGATACGCTGACAGCTCCACCGATAAACTCATCTTT.

The J gene is TRDJ1, the V gene TRDV1; 7 bases are a match to TRDD3. Germline assignment: CDR1 TSWWSYY and CDR2 QGS. The CDR3 length is 22 residues. Losses at the gene ends were 0 bases for V and 0 bases for J; bases not matched to a gene: 22. The CDR3 bases are TGTGCTCTTGGGGAACTGGGCGGACGCCGGGGGGATTCCTCAGGGTACACCGATAAACTCATCTTT. This encodes CALGELGGRRGDSSGYTDKLIF.

The table lists this clone with many counts. Other DNA sequences in this specimen translate into the identical CDR3. V is TRDV2 and J is TRDJ1; 11 bases match TRDD3. The CDR3 has 20 residues. J gave up 0 bases and V 0 bases, and 14 bases lay outside the gene matches. CDR1 and CDR2 (germline): GEAIGNYY, EKD. The CDR3 reads CACDTAGCWGIPKYTDKLIF. DNA for the CDR3: TGTGCCTGTGACACCGCGGGTTGCTGGGGGATACCCAAGTACACCGATAAACTCATCTTT.

The chain joins TRDV1 to TRDJ1, with 9 bases aligning to TRDD2. CDR1 is TSWWSYY, CDR2 QGS, per germline. The V and J ends lost 5 bases and 5 bases, in that order; junction bases with no gene match: 30. CDR3 length equals 22 residues. The CDR3 region has the DNA TGTGCTCTTGGGCACCTCCTTCCTACTATTCCTGGGGGGGATCCCGACCATGATAAACTCATCTTT. Its protein product is CALGHLLPTIPGGDPDHDKLIF.

The V gene is TRDV1, the J gene TRDJ1; possibly TRDD3 for D (6 bases). This CDR3 comprises 19 residues. The V end was cut by 2 bases, the J end by 4 bases, with 26 bases between. Germline V gives CDR1 TSWWSYY, CDR2 QGS. For the CDR3, the DNA is TGTGCTCTTGGGGAATTCTCTAGGGGACTGGGCCGCCGGGTCGATAAACTCATCTTT. Amino acid sequence: CALGEFSRGLGRRVDKLIF.

The chain links TRDV1 to TRDJ1, with 11 bases lining up with TRDD3. The V gene's germline CDR1 is TSWWSYY and CDR2 QGS. The V and J ends lost 1 base and 2 bases, in that order; junction bases with no gene match: 15. The CDR3 has 20 residues. In DNA, the CDR3 is TGTGCTCTTGGGGAACAGACCTCCAAACTGGGGGATATGGGTACCGATAAACTCATCTTT. This encodes CALGEQTSKLGDMGTDKLIF.

A few counts support this clone. The chain has TRDV1 and TRDJ1; no clear D. The CDR3 contains 19 residues. The V gene's germline CDR1 is TSWWSYY and CDR2 QGS. V was clipped by 0 bases and J by 2 bases, with 22 bases between them. DNA for the CDR3: TGTGCTCTTGGGGAACTAGGGTGGTCCTTGTTGGGACGGACCGATAAACTCATCTTT. Translation gives CALGELGWSLLGRTDKLIF.

This clone was picked up a small number of times. The V and J genes are TRDV1 and TRDJ1; D may be TRDD2 or TRDD3 (7 bases each). Trimming removed 6 bases from V and 1 base from J, with 33 bases in between. The V gene's germline CDR1 is TSWWSYY and CDR2 QGS. The CDR3 consists of 21 residues. This CDR3 is CALGQPSSVLGTRVGTDKLIF. CDR3 DNA: TGTGCTCTTGGTCAACCTTCCTCCGTACTGGGGACCAGAGTTGGCACCGATAAACTCATCTTT.

In its sample, this clone was seen a few times. The chain links TRDV1 to TRDJ1; 9 bases agree with TRDD3. Trimming removed 2 bases from V and 3 bases from J; junction bases left unmatched: 16. The CDR3 length is 19 residues. Germline V gene data show CDR1 as TSWWSYY and CDR2 as QGS. The CDR3 here is CALGELIRGILNISDKLIF. Here the CDR3 DNA reads TGTGCTCTTGGGGAATTAATCCGGGGGATACTCAATATTTCCGATAAACTCATCTTT.

This clone has just a few counts. This chain joins TRDV1 and TRDJ1; possibly TRDD3 for D (5 bases). The CDR3 is 23 residues long. Trimming pared 5 bases from V and 2 bases from J, leaving 39 bases between. Germline CDR1 TSWWSYY, CDR2 QGS. In DNA form, the CDR3 reads TGTGCTCTTGGGCTTTTCCCTCCTCTTGACAGTTTGCGGAGGTATCGGGGGACCGATAAACTCATCTTT. This codes for CALGLFPPLDSLRRYRGTDKLIF.